What follows describes a single T cell receptor beta chain. The sample originates from a study of TIL therapy for anti-PD-1-resistant metastatic lung cancer. The ends were cut back, 5 bases at V and 4 bases at J, with 13 bases in the middle. The CDR3 is 14 amino acids. Per germline, CDR1 SGHRS and CDR2 YFSETQ. Sequencing used immunoSEQ v3. The assay was immunoSEQ multiplex PCR, and TCRdb's table has in-frame clones only and misses some. Found here are 60,000 or so clones, 55% to 70% of them singletons; the top ten hold roughly 7%. Stated time point: pre-treatment sample, taken before nivolumab and TIL therapy.

This sample comprised blood, obtained at baseline. The gene calls are TRBV5-1 and TRBJ1-5; maybe TRBD1 (5 bases). The sequence was collected from a person aged 25 to 80 with non-small cell lung cancer. DNA for the CDR3: TGCGCCAGCAGTCCAATGGGGGGAAATCAGCCCCAGCATTTT. Residues: CASSPMGGNQPQHF. The variable domain in full, completed from reference TRBV5-1 and TRBJ1-5, reads KAGVTQTPRYLIKTRGQQVTLSCSPISGHRSVSWYQQTPGQGLQFLFEYFSETQRNKGNFPGRFSGRQFSNSRSEMNVSTLELGDSALYLCASSPMGGNQPQHFGDGTRLSIL.